Shown below are 29 T cell receptor beta chains from a single sample sequenced in a study of T-cell reconstitution after alpha-beta-depleted transplantation in children. Library preparation (for TCRbeta) was performed with unique molecular identifiers. TCRdb fed the PCR reads into MiXCR, producing one record per CDR3 protein. The data show almost 400,000 distinct CDR3 sequences, about a fifth seen once. This specimen consisted of PBMCs from the stem cell graft donor, obtained from the stem cell graft. The receptors were sampled from a human donor who donated a stem cell graft to a child with acute myeloid leukemia.

This clonotype was detected only a few times. The chain couples TRBV9 to TRBJ2-2; no clear D gene. Germline V CDR1 and CDR2: SGDLS, YYNGEE. The germline V and J ends were trimmed by 4 bases and 4 bases, with 14 bases remaining between them. CDR3 length: 15 residues. The CDR3 DNA sequence: TGTGCCAGCAGCACCCATGGGCAGCCCACCGGGGAGCTGTTTTTT. Translation: CASSTHGQPTGELFF.

This clonotype was counted a few times. This chain joins TRBV11-2 and TRBJ2-1, with 13 bases matching TRBD2. This CDR3 contains 15 residues. Unmatched junction bases numbered 1, after V lost 5 bases and J lost 3 bases. From germline, CDR1 is SGHAT and CDR2 FQNNGV. The CDR3 sequence is CASSGTSGIYNEQFF. The CDR3 DNA sequence: TGTGCCAGCAGCGGGACTAGCGGGATCTACAATGAGCAGTTCTTC.

The J gene is TRBJ2-7, the V gene TRBV12-3 or TRBV12-4, with D possibly TRBD2 on 6 matching bases. This CDR3 has 17 amino acids. The V end was cut by 3 bases, the J end by 4 bases, with 22 bases between. Here the CDR3 DNA reads TGTGCCAGCAGTTTCACGACTAGATCCCCCAATAAATACGAGCAGTACTTC. This translates into CASSFTTRSPNKYEQYF.

The chain is built from TRBV20-1 and TRBJ2-4; 7 bases align to TRBD2. This CDR3 contains 14 residues. The ends lost 4 bases at V and 5 bases at J; junction bases unmatched: 8. Looked up from germline, CDR1 is DFQATT and CDR2 is SNEGSKA (reference sequence). The CDR3 here is CSAKYPAGENIQYF. CDR3 DNA: TGCAGTGCTAAGTATCCCGCGGGAGAAAACATTCAGTACTTC.

The rearrangement joins TRBV19 to TRBJ1-5; 10 bases are shared with TRBD1. V gave up 2 bases and J gave up 4 bases; unmatched junction bases: 20. Germline V gives CDR1 LNHDA, CDR2 SQIVND (reference sequence). The CDR3 loop spans 21 amino acids. This CDR3 is CASSILRGDAWRTGGNQPQHF. DNA for the CDR3: TGTGCCAGTAGTATATTACGGGGTGATGCCTGGAGGACAGGGGGAAATCAGCCCCAGCATTTT.

This clonotype showed up just once. The chain links TRBV3-1 to TRBJ2-7; D gene uncertain. Trimming cost V 3 bases and J 0 bases, with 15 bases left between them. Germline V CDR1 and CDR2: LGHDT, YNNKEL (reference sequence). The CDR3 sequence is 16 residues long. The CDR3 reads CASSQTGRKSSYEQYF. In DNA form, the CDR3 reads TGTGCCAGCAGCCAGACTGGACGTAAGAGCTCCTACGAGCAGTACTTC.

The chain joins TRBV11-2 to TRBJ2-1; a possible D gene is TRBD1 (7 bases). This CDR3 spans 12 amino acids. Germline CDR1 and CDR2: SGHAT and FQNNGV. V gave up 8 bases and J gave up 9 bases, with 14 bases separating them. The CDR3 here is CASAGQTSEQFF. The CDR3 DNA reads TGTGCCAGCGCGGGACAGACAAGTGAGCAGTTCTTC.

This clonotype has a handful of counts. J is TRBJ2-1 and V is TRBV12-3 or TRBV12-4; D may be TRBD1 or TRBD2 (6 bases each). The V end lost 3 bases, the J end lost 7 bases, and 16 bases lay between the germline ends. This CDR3 comprises 15 residues. The CDR3 nucleotides read TGTGCCAGCAGTTTCTCGGCGGGACATGGGAATGAGCAGTTCTTC. Protein sequence: CASSFSAGHGNEQFF.

This clonotype has ten or more counts. This chain uses TRBV29-1 with TRBJ2-7, with D maybe TRBD1 (5 bases). Germline V gene data show CDR1 as SQVTM and CDR2 as ANQGSEA. V lost 7 bases and J lost 8, with 15 bases in between. This CDR3 spans 11 amino acids. CDR3 sequence: CSGAKGWQQYF. In DNA, the CDR3 is TGCAGCGGGGCGAAGGGGTGGCAGCAGTACTTC.

The gene calls are TRBV7-2 and TRBJ2-1; weak D call: TRBD2 (5 bases). CDR3 length: 15 amino acids. V lost 0 bases to trimming and J lost 7 bases, with 13 bases between them. The germline gives CDR1 SGHTA, CDR2 FQGNSA. The CDR3 is CASSLAIGIGNEQFF. CDR3 nucleotides: TGTGCCAGCAGCTTAGCTATCGGGATAGGGAATGAGCAGTTCTTC. Full variable domain (rest looked up from reference TRBV7-2 and TRBJ2-1): GAGVSQSPSNKVTEKGKDVELRCDPISGHTALYWYRQSLGQGLEFLIYFQGNSAPDKSGLPSDRFSAERTGGSVSTLTIQRTQQEDSAVYLCASSLAIGIGNEQFFGPGTRLTVL.

This clonotype turned up a few times. V usage is TRBV20-1 and J usage is TRBJ2-1; D may be TRBD2 (6 bases). The CDR3 is made up of 13 amino acids. The germline CDR1 and CDR2 sequences are DFQATT and SNEGSKA (reference sequence). The ends were cut back, 5 bases at V and 4 bases at J, with 12 bases in the middle. In DNA form, the CDR3 reads TGCAGTGCTGCTAGCGCCACTTACAATGAGCAGTTCTTC. It encodes CSAASATYNEQFF.

The chain couples TRBV20-1 to TRBJ2-5; TRBD2 matches 9 bases. With V trimmed by 4 bases and J by 0 bases, 9 bases remained unmatched. The V gene's germline CDR1 is DFQATT and CDR2 SNEGSKA (reference sequence). This CDR3 comprises 16 residues. The CDR3 here is CSAINRAGGYQETQYF. The CDR3 nucleotides are TGCAGTGCTATAAATCGAGCGGGAGGATACCAAGAGACCCAGTACTTC.

This chain links TRBV7-9 with TRBJ2-1; D not resolved. The CDR3 totals 15 residues. Germline V gene lookup returns CDR1 SEHNR and CDR2 FQNEAQ (reference sequence). Trimming pared 6 bases from V and 3 bases from J, leaving 15 bases between. In DNA, the CDR3 is TGTGCCAGCAGTTTCACCCTCGACGTCTACAATGAGCAGTTCTTC. This sequence encodes CASSFTLDVYNEQFF.

This chain connects TRBV6-2 or TRBV6-3 to TRBJ2-1; D might be TRBD2 (6 bases). There are 15 residues in the CDR3. Trimming removed 3 bases at V and 5 bases at J, with 14 bases between. Germline V gene sequence: CDR1 MNHEY, CDR2 SVGEGT. This chain's CDR3 is CASSYSGREDNEQFF. For the CDR3, the DNA is TGTGCCAGCAGTTATTCCGGGAGAGAGGACAATGAGCAGTTCTTC.

This clonotype appeared many times. The chain employs TRBV29-1 and TRBJ2-3; D is unclear. Germline CDR1 is SQVTM and CDR2 is ANQGSEA. Trimming removed 0 bases at V and 6 bases at J, with 7 bases between. The CDR3 has 12 amino acids. This CDR3 reads CSVEEFSDTQYF. CDR3 coding DNA: TGCAGCGTTGAAGAATTTTCGGATACGCAGTATTTT.

Only a few counts were recorded for this clonotype. The rearrangement links TRBV29-1 to TRBJ2-1; TRBD2 matches 10 bases. V dropped 0 bases and J dropped 0; count of bases not matched to a gene: 8. CDR1 and CDR2 (germline): SQVTM, ANQGSEA. The CDR3 loop spans 18 amino acids. The CDR3 sequence: CSVEESLAGALSYNEQFF. The CDR3 nucleotides are TGCAGCGTTGAAGAAAGTCTAGCGGGAGCTCTCTCCTACAATGAGCAGTTCTTC.

This clonotype was observed a few times. The CDR3 spells CASSNRTSGGNEQFF. In DNA form, the CDR3 reads TGCGCCAGCAGCAACAGGACTAGCGGGGGCAATGAGCAGTTCTTC. This chain uses TRBV5-1 with TRBJ2-1; TRBD2 aligns across 13 bases. V gave up 4 bases and J gave up 6 bases; unmatched junction bases: 4. This CDR3 is built from 15 residues. CDR1 and CDR2 from the germline V gene are SGHRS and YFSETQ.

The chain couples TRBV29-1 to TRBJ2-3, with D possibly matching TRBD2 (6 bases). The CDR3 contains 15 residues. Germline assignment: CDR1 SQVTM and CDR2 ANQGSEA. V lost 2 bases, J lost 6 bases, and 18 bases lay in between. CDR3 nucleotide sequence: TGCAGCGTTGAAAGATACGGGAGTGGTGTCGATACGCAGTATTTT. Translating it yields CSVERYGSGVDTQYF.

V usage is TRBV6-2 or TRBV6-3 and J usage is TRBJ2-1, with TRBD2 matching over 9 bases. Germline trimming cut 6 bases from V and 9 bases from J; bases unmatched to any gene: 9. Per germline, CDR1 MNHEY and CDR2 SVGEGT. This CDR3 region has 14 residues. CDR3 bases: TGTGCCAGCAGGCTATTAGCGGGAGTTCCTGAGCAGTTCTTC. Its translation: CASRLLAGVPEQFF.

The CDR3 DNA reads as TGTGCCAGCAGCCACCGGGACCCCTCGGGGTTCTTC. Translated: CASSHRDPSGFF. The chain uses TRBV14 and TRBJ2-1; TRBD1 or TRBD2 may be the D gene (5 bases each). CDR3 length: 12 residues. Germline V CDR1 and CDR2: SGHDN, FVKESK. V shed 3 bases and J shed 15 bases, with 15 bases lying between them.

This clonotype has ten or more counts. The chain's CDR3 is CSVEDLVPPYNEQFF. The CDR3 DNA is TGCAGCGTTGAAGATCTAGTCCCACCCTACAATGAGCAGTTCTTC. V is TRBV29-1 and J is TRBJ2-1; D is undetermined. Per the germline V gene, CDR1 is SQVTM and CDR2 is ANQGSEA. V shed 0 bases and J shed 2 bases, with 11 bases lying between them. The CDR3 length is 15 residues.

The rearrangement joins TRBV10-2 to TRBJ2-1; 10 bases are shared with TRBD2. With V trimmed by 7 bases and J by 7 bases, 4 bases remained unmatched. The germline gives CDR1 WSHSY, CDR2 SAAADI. The CDR3 covers 13 residues. DNA for the CDR3: TGCGCCAGCACGGTAGCGGGGGGTAATGAGCAGTTCTTC. It codes for CASTVAGGNEQFF.

This clonotype was seen a handful of times. The chain is built from TRBV21-1 and TRBJ2-1; no check of the table's D call, TRBD2, against the DNA was made. TRBV21-1 is a known pseudogene. CDR3 size: 19 residues. CDR3 residues: CASSKADFEVSGRWNEQFF. The CDR3 DNA reads as TGTGCCAGCAGCAAAGCTGACTTCGAAGTCAGCGGGAGGTGGAATGAGCAGTTCTTC.

This clonotype has only a few counts. The gene calls are TRBV5-1 and TRBJ2-2; D is perhaps TRBD2 (5 bases). V lost 6 bases to trimming and J lost 0 bases, with 12 bases between them. The CDR3 extends over 15 amino acids. The germline V gene has CDR1 SGHRS and CDR2 YFSETQ. The CDR3 nucleotides are TGCGCCAGCAAAGTCCCTAGCCCGAACACCGGGGAGCTGTTTTTT. Translating gives CASKVPSPNTGELFF.

V and J are TRBV20-1 and TRBJ2-5; TRBD2 agrees at 7 bases. V was pared by 3 bases and J by 4 bases, with 14 bases of the junction left unmatched. The CDR3 runs to 16 residues. Germline assignment: CDR1 DFQATT and CDR2 SNEGSKA (reference sequence). The CDR3 region is CSASPIRAGVAETQYF. The DNA for the CDR3 is TGCAGTGCTAGCCCTATCAGGGCGGGAGTTGCAGAGACCCAGTACTTC.

The table lists this clonotype with many counts. V usage is TRBV28 and J usage is TRBJ1-4; D is unresolved. CDR1 MDHEN and CDR2 SYDVKM come from the germline V gene. The V and J ends lost 7 bases and 3 bases respectively, with 12 bases between them. The CDR3 length is 14 residues. In DNA, the CDR3 is TGTGCCAGCATCTCAGGAGGAGCTAATGAAAAACTGTTTTTT. Translating it yields CASISGGANEKLFF.

In its sample, this clonotype was seen many times. This chain connects TRBV29-1 to TRBJ2-7, with 7 positions matching TRBD2. The CDR3 contains 13 residues. The ends lost 6 bases at V and 0 bases at J; junction bases unmatched: 5. From germline, CDR1 is SQVTM and CDR2 ANQGSEA. The CDR3 is CSVAGSPSYEQYF. The CDR3, as DNA: TGCAGCGTAGCGGGATCCCCCTCCTACGAGCAGTACTTC.

The chain carries TRBV3-1 and TRBJ2-7; D remains unclear. Trimming stripped 1 base from V and 3 bases from J, with 10 bases between. The CDR3 length is 14 residues. The germline V gene has CDR1 LGHDT and CDR2 YNNKEL (reference sequence). The CDR3 spells CASSQGSSRYEQYF. The CDR3 coding sequence is TGTGCCAGCAGCCAAGGTTCCAGTCGCTACGAGCAGTACTTC.

In its sample, this clonotype was seen a few times. The chain uses TRBV20-1 and TRBJ2-1, with D unresolved. CDR1 is DFQATT and CDR2 is SNEGSKA in the germline V gene (reference sequence). The V gene lost 6 bases and the J gene lost 4 bases, with 13 bases spanning the gap. The CDR3 sequence is 13 residues long. In DNA form, the CDR3 reads TGCAGTGCCCTCTACCCTGGATACAATGAGCAGTTCTTC. Translating gives CSALYPGYNEQFF.